The clone carrying this TCR beta chain was seen just once. Repertoires were generated with immunoSEQ multiplex PCR, while TCRdb's copy carries only in-frame clones and drops some. Among 55,000 to 80,000 clones listed, 80% to 90% were seen once. These data originate in a study of OX40 agonist ivuxolimab in advanced cancers. Trimming took 5 bases from V and 4 from J, leaving 13 bases between them. The V gene's germline CDR1 is MNHEY and CDR2 SVGAGI. The CDR3 is made up of 14 amino acids. The sample here was CD4+ or CD8+ T cells sorted from blood, taken in a trial of the OX40 agonist ivuxolimab. The J gene is TRBJ2-3, the V gene TRBV6-5, with a possible D match to TRBD1 (6 bases). The source of this sequence is an adult with an advanced solid tumor such as melanoma, head and neck, liver or kidney cancer. The CDR3 spells CASSGQSGADTQYF. Here the CDR3 DNA reads TGTGCCAGCAGTGGACAGTCTGGGGCAGATACGCAGTATTTT.